This T cell receptor (beta chain) was recovered during a study of post-analysis software for immune sequencing data. On this clonotype itself: What it binds is not known.

The CDR3 has 18 amino acids. From germline, CDR1 is MGHRA and CDR2 YSYEKL. Between the trimmed V and J ends, which lost 0 bases and 2 bases, there was a span of 14 bases. Whole-study findings and limits: Higher frequency in patients than in controls was seen for about five TRBV segments, with TRBV5-6, TRBV5-1 and TRBV20-1 among them. Controls showed significantly higher normalized Chao1 diversity than did multiple sclerosis patients.

The TCR beta cDNA libraries contained unique molecular identifiers. TCRdb used MiXCR to reprocess the PCR reads, holding one entry per CDR3 protein. The sample holds roughly 870,000 distinct CDR3 sequences, roughly 50% seen once. The chain couples TRBV4-1 to TRBJ2-6, with D hard to call. The sequenced material came from blood. This TCR came from a girl between 10 and 17 years old with multiple sclerosis. CDR3 in amino acids: CASSQDGQVRAGANVLTF. CDR3 DNA: TGCGCCAGCAGCCAAGATGGGCAGGTTAGGGCTGGGGCCAACGTCCTGACTTTC.